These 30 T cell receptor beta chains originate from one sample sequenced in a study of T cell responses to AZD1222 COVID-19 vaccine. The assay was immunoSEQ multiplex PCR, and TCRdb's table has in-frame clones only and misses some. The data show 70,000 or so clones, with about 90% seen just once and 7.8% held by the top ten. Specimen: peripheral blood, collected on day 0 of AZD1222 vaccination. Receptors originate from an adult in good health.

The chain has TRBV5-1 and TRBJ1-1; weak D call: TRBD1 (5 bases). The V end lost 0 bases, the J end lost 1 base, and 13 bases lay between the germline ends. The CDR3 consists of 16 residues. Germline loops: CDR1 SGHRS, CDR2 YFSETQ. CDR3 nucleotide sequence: TGCGCCAGCAGCTTGGATCCGGGACCGAGGAACACTGAAGCTTTCTTT. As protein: CASSLDPGPRNTEAFF.

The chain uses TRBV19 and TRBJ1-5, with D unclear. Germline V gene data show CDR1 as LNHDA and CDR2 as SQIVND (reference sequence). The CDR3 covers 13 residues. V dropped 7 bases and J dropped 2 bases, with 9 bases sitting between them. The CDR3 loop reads CASTPRGNQPQHF. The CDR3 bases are TGTGCCAGTACCCCGCGGGGCAATCAGCCCCAGCATTTT.

The CDR3 DNA reads TGTGCCAGCAGCCCGGGACAGGGGTACGATGGCTACACCTTC. Encoded protein: CASSPGQGYDGYTF. The chain combines TRBV7-2 with TRBJ1-2, with 10 positions matching TRBD1. This CDR3 spans 14 amino acids. Looked up from germline, CDR1 is SGHTA and CDR2 is FQGNSA. V shed 5 bases and J 6 bases; nucleotides not matched to a gene: 6.

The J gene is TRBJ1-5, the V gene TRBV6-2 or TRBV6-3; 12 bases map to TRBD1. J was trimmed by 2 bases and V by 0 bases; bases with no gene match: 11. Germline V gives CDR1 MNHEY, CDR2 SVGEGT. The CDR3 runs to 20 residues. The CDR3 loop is CASSYSAGTGGTGGNQPQHF. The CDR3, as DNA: TGTGCCAGCAGTTACTCGGCCGGGACAGGGGGCACGGGGGGCAATCAGCCCCAGCATTTT.

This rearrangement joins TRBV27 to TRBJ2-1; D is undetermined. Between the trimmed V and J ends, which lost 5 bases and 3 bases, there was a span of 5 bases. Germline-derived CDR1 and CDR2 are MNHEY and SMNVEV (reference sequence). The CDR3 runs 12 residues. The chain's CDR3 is CASSQVYNEQFF. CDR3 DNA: TGTGCCAGCAGTCAGGTCTACAATGAGCAGTTCTTC.

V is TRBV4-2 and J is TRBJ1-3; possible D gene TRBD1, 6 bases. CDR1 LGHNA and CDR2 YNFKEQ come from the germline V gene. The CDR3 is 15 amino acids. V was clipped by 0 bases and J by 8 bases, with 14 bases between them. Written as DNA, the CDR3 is TGTGCCAGCAGCCAAGATGTGCAGGGGTATGACACCATATATTTT. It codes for CASSQDVQGYDTIYF.

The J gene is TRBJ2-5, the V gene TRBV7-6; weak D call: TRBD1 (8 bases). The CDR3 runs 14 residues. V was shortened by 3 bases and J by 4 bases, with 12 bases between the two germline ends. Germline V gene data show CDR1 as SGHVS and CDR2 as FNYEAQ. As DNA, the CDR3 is TGTGCCAGCAGCTTCACAGGGGGGGGAGAGACCCAGTACTTC. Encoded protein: CASSFTGGGETQYF.

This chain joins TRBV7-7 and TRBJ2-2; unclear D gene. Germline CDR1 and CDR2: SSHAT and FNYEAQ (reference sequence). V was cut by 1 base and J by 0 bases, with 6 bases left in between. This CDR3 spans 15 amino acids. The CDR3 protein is CASSLGSPNTGELFF. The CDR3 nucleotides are TGTGCCAGCAGCTTAGGAAGCCCGAACACCGGGGAGCTGTTTTTT.

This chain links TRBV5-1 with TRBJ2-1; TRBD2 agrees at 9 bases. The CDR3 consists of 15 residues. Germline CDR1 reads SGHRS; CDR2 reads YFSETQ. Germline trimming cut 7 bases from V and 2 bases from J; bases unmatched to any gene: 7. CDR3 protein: CASGSGSITYNEQFF. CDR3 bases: TGCGCCAGCGGTAGCGGGAGTATAACCTACAATGAGCAGTTCTTC.

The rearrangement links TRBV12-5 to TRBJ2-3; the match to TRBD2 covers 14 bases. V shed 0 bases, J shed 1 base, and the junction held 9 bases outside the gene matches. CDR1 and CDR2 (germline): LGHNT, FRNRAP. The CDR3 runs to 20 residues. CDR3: CASGLVGTSGSLTRTDTQYF. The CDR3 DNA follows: TGTGCTAGTGGTTTGGTAGGGACTAGCGGGAGCTTAACACGCACAGATACGCAGTATTTT. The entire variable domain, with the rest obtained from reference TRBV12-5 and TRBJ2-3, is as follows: DARVTQTPRHKVTEMGQEVTMRCQPILGHNTVFWYRQTMMQGLELLAYFRNRAPLDDSGMPKDRFSAEMPDATLATLKIQPSEPRDSAVYFCASGLVGTSGSLTRTDTQYFGPGTRLTVL.

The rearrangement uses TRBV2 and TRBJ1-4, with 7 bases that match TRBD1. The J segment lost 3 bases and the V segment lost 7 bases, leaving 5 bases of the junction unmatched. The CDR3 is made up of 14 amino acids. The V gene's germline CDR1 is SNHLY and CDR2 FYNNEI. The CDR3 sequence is CASNPGTANEKLFF. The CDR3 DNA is TGTGCCAGCAATCCCGGGACAGCTAATGAAAAACTGTTTTTT.

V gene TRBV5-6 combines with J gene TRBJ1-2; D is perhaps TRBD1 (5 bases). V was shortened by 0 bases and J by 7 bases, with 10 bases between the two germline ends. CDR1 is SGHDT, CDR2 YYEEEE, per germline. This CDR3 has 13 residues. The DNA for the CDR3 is TGTGCCAGCAGCTTGGGCAGGGTGGCTGGCTACACCTTC. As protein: CASSLGRVAGYTF.

In DNA, the CDR3 is TGTGCCACCAGCAGAGCGACCCCGGGTAACACTGAAGCTTTCTTT. It encodes CATSRATPGNTEAFF. The chain employs TRBV15 and TRBJ1-1, with D unclear. The germline CDR1 and CDR2 sequences are LNHNV and YYDKDF (reference sequence). The ends were cut back, 1 base at V and 2 bases at J, with 11 bases in the middle. The CDR3 is 15 residues long.

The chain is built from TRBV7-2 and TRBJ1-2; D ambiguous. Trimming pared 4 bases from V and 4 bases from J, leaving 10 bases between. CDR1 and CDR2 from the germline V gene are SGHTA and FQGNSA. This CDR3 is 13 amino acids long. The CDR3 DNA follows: TGTGCCAGCAGCTCCCCCTCTATCTATGGCTACACCTTC. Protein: CASSSPSIYGYTF.

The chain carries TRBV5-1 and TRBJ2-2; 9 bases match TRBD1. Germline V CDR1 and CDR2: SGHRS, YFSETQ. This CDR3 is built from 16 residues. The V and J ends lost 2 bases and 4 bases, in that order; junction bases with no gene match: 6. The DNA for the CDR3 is TGCGCCAGCAGCTTAACAGGGGGCTTGGGCACCGGGGAGCTGTTTTTT. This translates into CASSLTGGLGTGELFF.

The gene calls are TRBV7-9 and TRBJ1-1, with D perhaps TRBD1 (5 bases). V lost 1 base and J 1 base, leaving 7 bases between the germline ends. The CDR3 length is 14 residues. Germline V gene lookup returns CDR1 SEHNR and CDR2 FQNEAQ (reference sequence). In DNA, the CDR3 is TGTGCCAGCAGCTTAGATGGGGGGAACACTGAAGCTTTCTTT. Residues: CASSLDGGNTEAFF.

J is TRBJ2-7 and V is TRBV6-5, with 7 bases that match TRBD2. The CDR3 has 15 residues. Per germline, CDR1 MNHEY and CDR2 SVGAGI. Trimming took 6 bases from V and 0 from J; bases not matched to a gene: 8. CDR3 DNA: TGTGCCAGCAGCAACGGCCTAGCGGTCTCCTACGAGCAGTACTTC. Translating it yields CASSNGLAVSYEQYF.

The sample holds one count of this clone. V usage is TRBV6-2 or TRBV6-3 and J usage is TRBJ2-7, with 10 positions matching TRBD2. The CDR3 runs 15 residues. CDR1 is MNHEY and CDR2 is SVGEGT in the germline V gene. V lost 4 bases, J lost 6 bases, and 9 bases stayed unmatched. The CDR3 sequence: CASSFSGTSVAEQYF. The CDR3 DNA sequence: TGTGCCAGCAGTTTCTCCGGGACTAGCGTCGCCGAGCAGTACTTC.

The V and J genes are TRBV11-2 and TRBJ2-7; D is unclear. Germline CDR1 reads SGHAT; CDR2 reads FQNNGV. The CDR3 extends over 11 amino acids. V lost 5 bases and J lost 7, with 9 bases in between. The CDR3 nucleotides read TGTGCCAGCAGCCGCGGTCGGGAGCAGTACTTC. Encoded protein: CASSRGREQYF.

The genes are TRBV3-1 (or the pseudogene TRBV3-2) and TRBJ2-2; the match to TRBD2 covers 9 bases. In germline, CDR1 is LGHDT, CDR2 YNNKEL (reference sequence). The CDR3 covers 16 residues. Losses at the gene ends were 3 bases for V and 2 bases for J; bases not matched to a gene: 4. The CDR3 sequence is CASSHSGSRNTGELFF. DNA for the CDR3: TGTGCCAGCAGCCATAGCGGGAGTCGTAACACCGGGGAGCTGTTTTTT.

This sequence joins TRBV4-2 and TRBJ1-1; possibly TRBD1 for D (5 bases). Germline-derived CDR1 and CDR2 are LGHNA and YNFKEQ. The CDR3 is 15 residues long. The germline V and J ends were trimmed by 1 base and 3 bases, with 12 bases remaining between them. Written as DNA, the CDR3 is TGTGCCAGCAGCCAAGTTCGGGGAGGGGACACTGAAGCTTTCTTT. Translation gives CASSQVRGGDTEAFF.

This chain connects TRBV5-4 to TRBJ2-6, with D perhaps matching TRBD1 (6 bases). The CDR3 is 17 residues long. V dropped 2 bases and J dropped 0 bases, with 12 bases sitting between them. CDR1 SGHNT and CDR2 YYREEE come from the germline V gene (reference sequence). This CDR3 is CASSLRQGNSGANVLTF. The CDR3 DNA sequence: TGTGCCAGCAGCTTAAGGCAGGGGAACTCTGGGGCCAACGTCCTGACTTTC.

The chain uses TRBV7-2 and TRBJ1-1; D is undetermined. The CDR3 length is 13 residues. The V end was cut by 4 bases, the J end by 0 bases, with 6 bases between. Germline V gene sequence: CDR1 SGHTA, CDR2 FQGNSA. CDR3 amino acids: CASSSALNTEAFF. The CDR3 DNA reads TGTGCCAGCAGCTCCGCGTTGAACACTGAAGCTTTCTTT.

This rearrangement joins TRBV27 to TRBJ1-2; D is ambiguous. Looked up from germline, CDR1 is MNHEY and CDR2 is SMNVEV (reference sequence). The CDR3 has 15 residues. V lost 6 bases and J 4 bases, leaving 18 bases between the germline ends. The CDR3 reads CASSSPGREPYGYTF. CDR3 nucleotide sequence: TGTGCCAGCAGCTCCCCTGGGAGGGAGCCCTATGGCTACACCTTC.

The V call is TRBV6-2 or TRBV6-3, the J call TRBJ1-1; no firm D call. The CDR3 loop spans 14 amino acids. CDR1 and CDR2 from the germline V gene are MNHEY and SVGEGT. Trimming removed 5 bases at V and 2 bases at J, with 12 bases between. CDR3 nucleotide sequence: TGTGCCAGCAGTAGTGGGGTATATAACACTGAAGCTTTCTTT. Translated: CASSSGVYNTEAFF.

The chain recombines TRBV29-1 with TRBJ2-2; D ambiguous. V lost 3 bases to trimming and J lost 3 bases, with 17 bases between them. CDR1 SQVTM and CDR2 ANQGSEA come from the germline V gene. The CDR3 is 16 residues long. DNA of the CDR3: TGCAGCGTTGATGGTCTCCTAGGGCGATACACCGGGGAGCTGTTTTTT. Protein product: CSVDGLLGRYTGELFF.

CDR3 in amino acids: CASSPYMGDFGSQYF. Written as DNA, the CDR3 is TGTGCCAGCAGTCCATATATGGGAGACTTCGGGTCCCAGTACTTC. The chain links TRBV6-5 to TRBJ2-5, with D perhaps matching TRBD2 (5 bases). Germline-derived CDR1 and CDR2 are MNHEY and SVGAGI. Deletions cut 5 bases from V and 9 bases from J, with 22 bases between. The CDR3 length is 15 residues.

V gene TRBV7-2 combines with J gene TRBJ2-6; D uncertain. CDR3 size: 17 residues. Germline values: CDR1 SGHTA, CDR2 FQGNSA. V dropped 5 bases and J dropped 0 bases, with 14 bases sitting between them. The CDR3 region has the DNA TGTGCCAGCAGCCAGGTATTTTCGCTCTCTGGGGCCAACGTCCTGACTTTC. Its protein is CASSQVFSLSGANVLTF.

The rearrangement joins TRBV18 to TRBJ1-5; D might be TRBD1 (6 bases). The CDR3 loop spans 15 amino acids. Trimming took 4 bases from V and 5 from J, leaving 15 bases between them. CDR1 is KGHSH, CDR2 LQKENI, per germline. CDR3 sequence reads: CASSRTGQPDQPQHF. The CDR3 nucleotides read TGTGCCAGCTCACGAACAGGACAGCCCGATCAGCCCCAGCATTTT.

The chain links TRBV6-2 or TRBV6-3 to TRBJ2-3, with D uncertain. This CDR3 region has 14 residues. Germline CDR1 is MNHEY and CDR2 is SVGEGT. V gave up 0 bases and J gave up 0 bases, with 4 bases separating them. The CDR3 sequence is CASSYSPSTDTQYF. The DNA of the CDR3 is TGTGCCAGCAGTTACTCTCCCAGCACAGATACGCAGTATTTT.